What follows are 23 T cell receptor beta chains derived from one specimen sequenced in a study of early T cells in non-severe SARS-CoV-2 infection. TCRdb re-called the 5' RACE reads with MiXCR, one entry per CDR3 protein. The sample has around 59,000 distinct CDR3 sequences; around 9.3% are singletons. The sample consisted of whole blood. The receptors were gathered from an adult who was a healthcare worker with PCR-confirmed SARS-CoV-2 infection or an uninfected control (not recorded which).

In this sample, this clonotype turned up many times. The chain has TRBV7-9 and TRBJ1-4; the D is unclear. CDR1 is SEHNR and CDR2 is FQNEAQ in the germline V gene (reference sequence). The V end lost 5 bases, the J end lost 3 bases, and 10 bases lay between the germline ends. The CDR3 sequence is 14 residues long. This chain's CDR3 is CASSLRSANEKLFF. The CDR3 DNA reads TGTGCCAGCAGCCTACGGTCGGCTAATGAAAAACTGTTTTTT. Full variable domain (rest looked up from reference TRBV7-9 and TRBJ1-4): DTGVSQNPRHKITKRGQNVTFRCDPISEHNRLYWYRQTLGQGPEFLTYFQNEAQLEKSRLLSDRFSAERPKGSFSTLEIQRTEQGDSAMYLCASSLRSANEKLFFGSGTQLSVL.

This clonotype was observed many times. The chain uses TRBV18 and TRBJ2-5; tentatively, D is TRBD1 (5 bases). V was shortened by 2 bases and J by 0 bases, with 10 bases between the two germline ends. The CDR3 sequence is 15 residues long. Germline CDR1 and CDR2: KGHSH and LQKENI. DNA of the CDR3: TGTGCCAGCTCACCAATGATGGGGCACCAAGAGACCCAGTACTTC. This encodes CASSPMMGHQETQYF.

The V call is TRBV29-1, the J call TRBJ1-1; the D gene is possibly TRBD1 (5 bases). The V end was cut by 8 bases, the J end by 2 bases, with 9 bases between. The germline V gene encodes CDR1 SQVTM and CDR2 ANQGSEA. CDR3 length: 11 amino acids. The CDR3 spells CSSQVNTEAFF. The CDR3, as DNA: TGCAGCTCACAGGTAAACACTGAAGCTTTCTTT.

This clonotype was seen many times. The chain employs TRBV12-3 or TRBV12-4 and TRBJ2-1, with D possibly TRBD2 on 5 matching bases. This CDR3 contains 15 residues. The germline V and J ends were trimmed by 3 bases and 3 bases, with 12 bases remaining between them. The CDR3 nucleotides read TGTGCCAGCAGTTTTGGCGGGTCACTCTACAATGAGCAGTTCTTC. It encodes CASSFGGSLYNEQFF.

The DNA of the CDR3 is TGTGCCAGCAGCCCCGTCGGGGCCCCGAACACCGGGGAGCTGTTTTTT. Its translation: CASSPVGAPNTGELFF. The chain is built from TRBV6-6 and TRBJ2-2; D is perhaps TRBD1 or TRBD2 (5 bases each). This CDR3 comprises 16 residues. V dropped 6 bases and J dropped 0 bases, with 14 bases sitting between them. CDR1 MNHNY and CDR2 SVGAGI come from the germline V gene (reference sequence).

CDR3 DNA: TGTGCCAGCAAGGGGACAGGGGTTTTCGATGAGCAGTTCTTC. It is translated as CASKGTGVFDEQFF. The chain carries TRBV28 and TRBJ2-1; 10 bases align to TRBD1. This CDR3 comprises 14 residues. Germline V CDR1 and CDR2: MDHEN, SYDVKM. J lost 8 bases, V lost 7 bases, and 8 bases had no gene match.

A note on this clonotype: With a much larger clone just one base away, this may be a read error. The chain uses TRBV29-1 and TRBJ1-1; no clear D. This CDR3 is built from 11 residues. V shed 7 bases and J shed 10 bases, with 16 bases lying between them. The germline V gene encodes CDR1 SQVTM and CDR2 ANQGSEA. CDR3 protein: CSGRIALAAFF. The CDR3, as DNA: TGCAGCGGCAGGATAGCCTTGGCAGCTTTCTTT.

This clonotype was counted a few times. The V gene is TRBV25-1, the J gene TRBJ2-7, with D unresolved. The V gene lost 3 bases and the J gene lost 1 base, with 10 bases spanning the gap. CDR3 length: 14 residues. Looked up from germline, CDR1 is MGHDK and CDR2 is SYGVNS. The DNA for the CDR3 is TGTGCCAGCAGTGACATTACACGGTCCTACGAGCAGTACTTC. Amino acid sequence: CASSDITRSYEQYF.

This sequence joins TRBV6-2 or TRBV6-3 and TRBJ2-7; no reliable D call. Trimming pared 0 bases from V and 2 bases from J, leaving 11 bases between. The germline gives CDR1 MNHEY, CDR2 SVGEGT. This CDR3 is built from 15 residues. As DNA, the CDR3 is TGTGCCAGCAGTTACTCCTTCCCGAACGCCTACGAGCAGTACTTC. Its protein product is CASSYSFPNAYEQYF.

This clonotype came up many times. The rearrangement joins TRBV7-3 to TRBJ2-5, with TRBD2 matching over 7 bases. CDR1 is SGHTA and CDR2 is FQGTGA in the germline V gene. V trimming: 5 bases; J trimming: 4 bases; junction bases outside the gene matches: 10. This CDR3 contains 15 residues. The CDR3 protein is CASSEGRASGETQYF. The CDR3 nucleotides read TGTGCCAGCAGCGAGGGGAGGGCCTCAGGAGAGACCCAGTACTTC.

This clonotype was observed a few times. The rearrangement uses TRBV28 and TRBJ2-7; 7 nucleotides line up with TRBD1. The CDR3 length is 13 residues. The trim removed 6 bases at V and 4 bases at J, leaving 6 bases unmatched. Germline V lookup: CDR1 MDHEN, CDR2 SYDVKM. In DNA, the CDR3 is TGTGCCAGCAGACATGACAGGGAATACGAGCAGTACTTC. This sequence encodes CASRHDREYEQYF.

This clonotype has ten or more counts. The rearrangement links TRBV6-2 or TRBV6-3 to TRBJ2-5; possibly TRBD1 or TRBD2 for D (5 bases each). Germline assignment: CDR1 MNHEY and CDR2 SVGEGT. This CDR3 region has 14 residues. Trimming cost V 5 bases and J 2 bases, with 12 bases left between them. CDR3: CASSDGTGQETQYF. The CDR3 nucleotides read TGTGCCAGCAGTGACGGGACCGGTCAAGAGACCCAGTACTTC.

This clonotype has more than one count but fewer than ten. V and J are TRBV20-1 and TRBJ2-3; the D gene is possibly TRBD2 (6 bases). The CDR3 contains 16 residues. V lost 3 bases and J 0 bases, leaving 16 bases between the germline ends. CDR1 is DFQATT, CDR2 SNEGSKA, per germline (reference sequence). CDR3 amino acids: CSASGFRGESTDTQYF. CDR3 sequence (DNA): TGCAGTGCTAGTGGGTTTCGCGGGGAAAGCACAGATACGCAGTATTTT.

This clonotype was observed a few times. The chain employs TRBV4-1 and TRBJ1-2, with D tentatively TRBD1 (5 bases). The V and J ends lost 2 bases and 7 bases respectively, with 14 bases between them. Per the germline V gene, CDR1 is MGHRA and CDR2 is YSYEKL. This CDR3 has 14 residues. CDR3 nucleotides: TGCGCCAGCAGCCAAACTGGGTCGGGGCTTGGCTACACCTTC. It yields the protein CASSQTGSGLGYTF.

This clonotype has ten or more counts. The genes are TRBV5-1 and TRBJ2-4; D not certain. There are 15 residues in the CDR3. Trimming shortened V by 3 bases and J by 0 bases, and 10 bases separated the two germline ends. Germline assignment: CDR1 SGHRS and CDR2 YFSETQ. The CDR3 nucleotides are TGCGCCAGCAGCTCTGTTGACGGAGCCAAAAACATTCAGTACTTC. Encoded protein: CASSSVDGAKNIQYF.

This chain links TRBV28 with TRBJ1-2, with TRBD1 matching over 9 bases. Per the germline V gene, CDR1 is MDHEN and CDR2 is SYDVKM. J lost 5 bases, V lost 6 bases, and 10 bases had no gene match. The CDR3 is 15 residues long. This CDR3 is CASSLPDRGKYGYTF. In DNA form, the CDR3 reads TGTGCCAGCAGCCTCCCGGACAGGGGAAAGTATGGCTACACCTTC.

This clonotype occurred many times. This rearrangement joins TRBV7-3 to TRBJ2-1, with D unresolved. V dropped 5 bases and J dropped 0 bases, with 20 bases sitting between them. Germline V gene lookup returns CDR1 SGHTA and CDR2 FQGTGA. The CDR3 consists of 18 residues. CDR3 DNA: TGTGCCAGCAGCCCTAATGCCTTGGGTCCTAGCTCCTACAATGAGCAGTTCTTC. Protein sequence: CASSPNALGPSSYNEQFF.

This clonotype was counted ten times or more. The V and J genes are TRBV29-1 and TRBJ2-1; TRBD2 might be the D (5 bases). The CDR3 totals 14 residues. Germline lookup yields CDR1 SQVTM and CDR2 ANQGSEA. V was cut by 4 bases and J by 7 bases, with 17 bases left in between. The CDR3 loop reads CSVGPGLRRNEQFF. The CDR3 nucleotides read TGCAGCGTTGGCCCCGGACTCCGGAGAAATGAGCAGTTCTTC.

This clonotype was counted a few times. The chain is built from TRBV9 and TRBJ2-1; tentative D call: TRBD1 (6 bases). Germline V gene data show CDR1 as SGDLS and CDR2 as YYNGEE. V was cut by 0 bases and J by 3 bases, with 10 bases left in between. The CDR3 has 15 residues. The CDR3 loop reads CASSVEGGSYNEQFF. The CDR3 bases are TGTGCCAGCAGCGTAGAAGGGGGTAGCTACAATGAGCAGTTCTTC.

This clonotype was seen many times. The germline gene is not matched at one end of the junction; a read error may be the cause. The J gene is TRBJ2-1, the V gene TRBV27; the match to TRBD2 covers 13 bases. Per germline, CDR1 MNHEY and CDR2 SMNVEV (reference sequence). CDR3 length equals 17 residues. The CDR3 loop is CASTLARTSGSNYEQFF. CDR3 DNA: TGTGCCAGCACTTTAGCGAGGACTAGCGGGAGCAACTATGAGCAGTTCTTC.

The chain has TRBV12-3 or TRBV12-4 and TRBJ2-5; no clear D gene. V lost 4 bases and J 1 base, leaving 7 bases between the germline ends. CDR3 length: 13 residues. The CDR3 DNA reads TGTGCCAGCAGTTGGTGGGGCCAAGAGACCCAGTACTTC. Its protein is CASSWWGQETQYF.

V gene TRBV5-5 combines with J gene TRBJ1-5, with 8 bases that match TRBD1. With V trimmed by 4 bases and J by 4 bases, 7 bases remained unmatched. The germline V gene has CDR1 SGHKS and CDR2 YYEKEE (reference sequence). The CDR3 is 15 amino acids. Written as DNA, the CDR3 is TGTGCCAGCAGCCCACAGGGGGGAGAAAATCAGCCCCAGCATTTT. Its protein is CASSPQGGENQPQHF.

This clonotype occurred many times. The chain is built from TRBV12-3 or TRBV12-4 and TRBJ2-5, with TRBD1 matching 10 bases. The V segment lost 4 bases and the J segment 6 bases; nucleotides outside the gene matches: 14. The CDR3 consists of 17 residues. In DNA form, the CDR3 reads TGTGCCAGCAGTTCGGACGCCCTGGGACAGGGGTGGCAGACCCAGTACTTC. Translation: CASSSDALGQGWQTQYF.